This TCR beta chain was captured in a study of OX40 agonist ivuxolimab in advanced cancers. Looking at the study overall: Among those treated, three patients had partial responses, one with hepatocellular carcinoma and two with cutaneous melanoma. Study-wide results and caveats: Some of the lowest clonal expansion was seen in partial responders at 0.1-3.0 mg/kg.

Patients were ruled out by autoimmune disease history or systemic immunosuppression. Concerning this clone itself: Its antigen is unidentified.

With 0 bases clipped from V and 13 bases from J, the junction kept 7 bases outside the gene matches. The CDR3 spans 13 residues. The germline gives CDR1 SGHRS, CDR2 YFSETQ. Measured with immunoSEQ multiplex PCR; TCRdb has only the in-frame clones, and not every one. Counted here are about 36,000 clones, approximately 80% occurring once; the ten biggest clones make up around 18%. The specimen comprised CD4+ or CD8+ T cells sorted from blood, sampled in a trial of the OX40 agonist ivuxolimab. The chain employs TRBV5-1 and TRBJ2-1, with 7 bases matching TRBD2. The TCR was taken from an adult with an advanced solid tumor such as melanoma, head and neck, liver or kidney cancer. The CDR3 DNA reads TGCGCCAGCAGCTTGGCGGGACTACCGAATCAGTTCTTC. It translates to CASSLAGLPNQFF.